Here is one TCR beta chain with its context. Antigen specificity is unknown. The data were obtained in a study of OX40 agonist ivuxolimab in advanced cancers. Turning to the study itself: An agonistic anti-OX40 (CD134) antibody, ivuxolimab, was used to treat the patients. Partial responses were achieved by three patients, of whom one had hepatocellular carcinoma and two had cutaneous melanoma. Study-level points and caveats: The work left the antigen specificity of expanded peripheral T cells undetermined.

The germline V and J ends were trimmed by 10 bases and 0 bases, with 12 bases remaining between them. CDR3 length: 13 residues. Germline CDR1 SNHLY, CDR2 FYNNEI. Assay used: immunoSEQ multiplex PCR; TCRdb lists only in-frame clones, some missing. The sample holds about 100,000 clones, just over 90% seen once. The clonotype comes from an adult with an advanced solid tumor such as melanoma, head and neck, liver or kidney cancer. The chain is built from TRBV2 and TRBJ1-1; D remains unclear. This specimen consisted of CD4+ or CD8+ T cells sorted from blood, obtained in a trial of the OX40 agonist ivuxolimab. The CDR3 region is CATSDILNTEAFF. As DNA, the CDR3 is TGTGCCACCTCCGACATCCTGAACACTGAAGCTTTCTTT.